A single sample is the source of the 4 T cell receptor beta chains below, sequenced in a study of CD8 T cells in Susac syndrome. The RNA input was about 0.45 to 1 ug, and it was reverse transcribed with random hexamers. TCRdb re-derived calls from the immunoSEQ multiplex PCR reads in MiXCR, one entry per CDR3 protein. This table has approximately 140,000 distinct CDR3 sequences, approximately 96% appearing once. Sequencing used CD4+ T cells from PBMCs. The receptors here all came from a human donor with multiple sclerosis.

V gene TRBV3-1 combines with J gene TRBJ2-7, with TRBD1 as a possible D gene (5 bases). The CDR3 totals 13 residues. Trimming took 2 bases from V and 4 from J, leaving 9 bases between them. Germline loops: CDR1 LGHDT, CDR2 YNNKEL (reference sequence). CDR3 nucleotides: TGTGCCAGCAGCCAAACGACAGCATACGAGCAGTACTTC. Its protein product is CASSQTTAYEQYF.

This sequence joins TRBV9 and TRBJ1-6; D not resolved. Germline lookup yields CDR1 SGDLS and CDR2 YYNGEE. V lost 2 bases and J 9 bases, leaving 12 bases between the germline ends. This CDR3 comprises 14 residues. The CDR3 sequence: CASSVGGSGSPLHF. The DNA of the CDR3 is TGTGCCAGCAGCGTCGGAGGGTCCGGTTCACCCCTCCACTTT.

This sequence joins TRBV24-1 and TRBJ1-5; no clear D gene. Germline assignment: CDR1 KGHDR and CDR2 SFDVKD. The CDR3 consists of 14 residues. Trimming pared 7 bases from V and 1 base from J, leaving 10 bases between. The CDR3 DNA follows: TGTGCCACCAGCGAGACCTGGAGCAATCAGCCCCAGCATTTT. Protein: CATSETWSNQPQHF.

The chain couples TRBV12-3 or TRBV12-4 to TRBJ1-5, with D perhaps matching TRBD1 (6 bases). V lost 2 bases and J 2 bases, leaving 16 bases between the germline ends. CDR3 length: 17 residues. The CDR3, as DNA: TGTGCCAGCAGTTTAACCCTTGGGGGGCGCGGCAATCAGCCCCAGCATTTT. Encoded protein: CASSLTLGGRGNQPQHF.